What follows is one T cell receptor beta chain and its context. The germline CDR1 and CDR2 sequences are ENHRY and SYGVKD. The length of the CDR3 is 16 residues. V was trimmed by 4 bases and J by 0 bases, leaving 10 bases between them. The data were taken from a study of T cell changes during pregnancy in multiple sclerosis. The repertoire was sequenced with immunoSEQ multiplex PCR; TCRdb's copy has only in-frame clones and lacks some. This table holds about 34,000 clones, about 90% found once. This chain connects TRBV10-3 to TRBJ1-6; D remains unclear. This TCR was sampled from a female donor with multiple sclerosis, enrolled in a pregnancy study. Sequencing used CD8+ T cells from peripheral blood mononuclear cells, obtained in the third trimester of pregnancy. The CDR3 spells CAISVPRSSYNSPLHF. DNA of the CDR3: TGTGCCATCAGTGTGCCCCGCAGCTCCTATAATTCACCCCTCCACTTT.